These 14 T cell receptor beta chains came from one sample sequenced in a study of shared clonotypes between healthy human individuals. Data came from immunoSEQ multiplex PCR; TCRdb stores just in-frame clones and leaves some out. The table has some 2.4 million clones, 80% to 95% seen once. The sequencing input was naive CD4+ T cells from PBMCs. Subset: CD45RA+ positively selected. Source of these receptors: a man between 18 and 29 years old in good health. Some clones in this sample may be carry-over from other donors' samples.

The chain couples TRBV6-5 to TRBJ2-2; D call uncertain. Trimming pared 2 bases from V and 1 base from J, leaving 8 bases between. The germline gives CDR1 MNHEY, CDR2 SVGAGI. This CDR3 is built from 15 residues. The CDR3 spells CASSYQDGNTGELFF. Written as DNA, the CDR3 is TGTGCCAGCAGTTACCAGGACGGGAACACCGGGGAGCTGTTTTTT.

The V gene is TRBV19, the J gene TRBJ2-2; D is perhaps TRBD1 (5 bases). Germline values: CDR1 LNHDA, CDR2 SQIVND (reference sequence). V lost 2 bases and J lost 2, with 9 bases in between. The CDR3 is 15 residues long. As DNA, the CDR3 is TGTGCCAGTAGTATAAACAGGCTAAACACCGGGGAGCTGTTTTTT. This gives the protein CASSINRLNTGELFF.

CDR3 bases: TGTGCCAGCAGCTTAGCTCTTGGGACAGCACCCTACGAGCAGTACTTC. Protein product: CASSLALGTAPYEQYF. The gene calls are TRBV7-9 and TRBJ2-7; 7 nucleotides align to TRBD1. Germline V lookup: CDR1 SEHNR, CDR2 FQNEAQ (reference sequence). Trimming removed 0 bases from V and 2 bases from J; junction bases left unmatched: 7. The CDR3 has 16 residues.

The V and J genes are TRBV7-6 and TRBJ1-2, with 12 bases lining up with TRBD1. This CDR3 is built from 17 residues. V shed 1 base, J shed 2 bases, and the junction held 5 bases outside the gene matches. The germline gives CDR1 SGHVS, CDR2 FNYEAQ. CDR3 residues: CASSLGGQGAANYGYTF. Here the CDR3 DNA reads TGTGCCAGCAGCTTAGGGGGACAGGGGGCGGCGAACTATGGCTACACCTTC.

This clone was seen just once. This chain connects TRBV4-2 to TRBJ2-7; possibly TRBD2 for D (5 bases). This CDR3 contains 15 residues. CDR1 is LGHNA, CDR2 YNFKEQ, per germline. V lost 1 base, J lost 0 bases, and 10 bases lay in between. This CDR3 reads CASSQGGGLSYEQYF. The CDR3 DNA reads TGTGCCAGCAGCCAAGGAGGAGGACTCTCCTACGAGCAGTACTTC.

The rearrangement links TRBV6-1 to TRBJ2-5, with unresolved D. V shed 7 bases and J shed 5 bases, with 14 bases lying between them. CDR3 length: 13 amino acids. Germline assignment: CDR1 MNHNS and CDR2 SASEGT. CDR3 in amino acids: CASTVTAWETQYF. As DNA, the CDR3 is TGTGCCAGCACCGTGACTGCGTGGGAGACCCAGTACTTC.

In the case of this clone: A read error may produce the germline difference seen at one junction end. This chain uses TRBV28 with TRBJ2-7; the D is unclear. Germline-derived CDR1 and CDR2 are MDHEN and SYDVKM. The CDR3 has 14 amino acids. DNA for the CDR3: TGTGCCAGCAGTTACCCGGGCAGCTCCTACGAGCAGTGCTTC. Its protein product is CASSYPGSSYEQCF.

The chain links TRBV2 to TRBJ1-5; TRBD1 aligns across 7 bases. Germline CDR1 and CDR2: SNHLY and FYNNEI. Germline trimming cut 6 bases from V and 2 bases from J; bases unmatched to any gene: 10. The CDR3 totals 16 residues. CDR3 DNA sequence: TGTGCCAGCAGGGGAGCGACAGGGATTGGCAATCAGCCCCAGCATTTT. Protein sequence: CASRGATGIGNQPQHF.

The rearrangement links TRBV2 to TRBJ2-7, with D unresolved. CDR3 size: 15 residues. Per the germline V gene, CDR1 is SNHLY and CDR2 is FYNNEI. Between the trimmed V and J ends, which lost 6 bases and 2 bases, there was a span of 17 bases. CDR3 DNA sequence: TGTGCCAGCAGCTCCTCCCCAGGCAACCCCTACGAGCAGTACTTC. This translates into CASSSSPGNPYEQYF.

The rearrangement joins TRBV2 to TRBJ2-3, with D unresolved. Trimming took off 8 bases at V and 0 bases at J, with 12 bases between the two ends. From germline, CDR1 is SNHLY and CDR2 FYNNEI. There are 14 residues in the CDR3. CDR3 protein: CASEYRPSTDTQYF. CDR3 bases: TGTGCCAGCGAGTACAGACCGAGCACAGATACGCAGTATTTT.

This clone was seen just once. The V call is TRBV27, the J call TRBJ1-2; D possibly corresponds to TRBD1 (5 bases). Between the trimmed V and J ends, which lost 5 bases and 9 bases, there was a span of 16 bases. Germline V gene lookup returns CDR1 MNHEY and CDR2 SMNVEV (reference sequence). The CDR3 spans 13 residues. The CDR3: CASSTPTDRSYTF. CDR3 bases: TGTGCCAGCAGTACCCCGACAGATAGGAGCTACACCTTC.

Comments on this clone: This same CDR3 is encoded by further DNA sequences in the sample. The rearrangement joins TRBV18 to TRBJ2-3, with D hard to call. This CDR3 comprises 12 residues. The V gene lost 6 bases and the J gene lost 5 bases, with 9 bases spanning the gap. Looked up from germline, CDR1 is KGHSH and CDR2 is LQKENI. The CDR3 DNA reads TGTGCCAGCTCCCCTTTGGGAGATACGCAGTATTTT. Amino acids: CASSPLGDTQYF.

In nucleotides, the CDR3 is TGTGCCAGCAGTTTAAGGGGTCTAGCGGGAGTGGGGACAGATACGCAGTATTTT. It specifies CASSLRGLAGVGTDTQYF. V and J are TRBV27 and TRBJ2-3, with 10 positions matching TRBD2. Unmatched junction bases numbered 11, after V lost 2 bases and J lost 3 bases. Germline lookup yields CDR1 MNHEY and CDR2 SMNVEV (reference sequence). The CDR3 has 18 residues.

The chain carries TRBV6-5 and TRBJ1-2; TRBD1 agrees at 7 bases. J was trimmed by 5 bases and V by 6 bases; bases with no gene match: 6. The CDR3 is made up of 13 amino acids. Looked up from germline, CDR1 is MNHEY and CDR2 is SVGAGI. This CDR3 reads CASRSGQLYGYTF. CDR3 coding DNA: TGTGCCAGCAGGTCGGGACAGCTTTATGGCTACACCTTC.